One and the same sample provided the 25 T cell receptor beta chains below, sequenced in a study of cytomegalovirus exposure and HLA in healthy donors. This table comes from immunoSEQ multiplex PCR, and its TCRdb copy is limited to in-frame clones, with some not included. The table has more than 300,000 clones, roughly 90% seen once; the top ten hold about 0.91%. Sequencing input: PBMCs. The receptors here all came from a young woman in good health and CMV-seronegative.

This chain links TRBV7-6 with TRBJ2-3; maybe TRBD1 (6 bases). CDR3 length: 12 amino acids. With 5 bases removed from V and 4 bases from J, the gap between germline ends came to 7 bases. Germline V gives CDR1 SGHVS, CDR2 FNYEAQ. The DNA of the CDR3 is TGTGCCAGCAGCGGGACACCAGATACGCAGTATTTT. Its protein is CASSGTPDTQYF.

The genes are TRBV27 and TRBJ1-2; 7 nucleotides match TRBD1. This CDR3 has 15 amino acids. Germline CDR1 is MNHEY and CDR2 is SMNVEV (reference sequence). J was trimmed by 8 bases and V by 5 bases; bases with no gene match: 14. This chain's CDR3 is CASSRTSGAGGGYTF. The CDR3 bases are TGTGCCAGCAGTCGCACTTCAGGGGCAGGGGGGGGCTACACCTTC.

J is TRBJ1-5 and V is TRBV7-2, with 10 bases that match TRBD1. The germline V gene has CDR1 SGHTA and CDR2 FQGNSA. The CDR3 extends over 15 amino acids. The trim removed 3 bases at V and 7 bases at J, leaving 6 bases unmatched. The CDR3: CASSFGQGVGQPQHF. CDR3 nucleotide sequence: TGTGCCAGCAGCTTCGGACAGGGGGTGGGCCAGCCCCAGCATTTT.

The chain couples TRBV5-6 to TRBJ2-5; tentatively, D is TRBD2 (5 bases). Per the germline V gene, CDR1 is SGHDT and CDR2 is YYEEEE. CDR3 length: 11 amino acids. Between the trimmed V and J ends, which lost 4 bases and 8 bases, there was a span of 9 bases. The CDR3 loop reads CASSGGSTQYF. For the CDR3, the DNA is TGTGCCAGCAGCGGCGGGTCAACCCAGTACTTC.

The V and J genes are TRBV2 and TRBJ2-1; 11 bases are a match to TRBD2. Trimming cost V 4 bases and J 6 bases; bases outside gene matches: 5. Germline CDR1 reads SNHLY; CDR2 reads FYNNEI. The CDR3 has 15 residues. CDR3 sequence: CASSASSGRINEQFF. The CDR3 bases are TGTGCCAGCAGTGCCTCTAGCGGGAGGATCAATGAGCAGTTCTTC. The complete variable domain, with remaining parts taken from reference TRBV2 and TRBJ2-1, reads EPEVTQTPSHQVTQMGQEVILRCVPISNHLYFYWYRQILGQKVEFLVSFYNNEISEKSEIFDDQFSVERPDGSNFTLKIRSTKLEDSAMYFCASSASSGRINEQFFGPGTRLTVL.

The rearrangement links TRBV11-2 to TRBJ2-7, with 13 bases identical to TRBD2. Germline V gene lookup returns CDR1 SGHAT and CDR2 FQNNGV. V was pared by 5 bases and J by 0 bases, with 10 bases of the junction left unmatched. There are 18 residues in the CDR3. The CDR3 loop is CASSPRGGLAGPSYEQYF. The CDR3 nucleotides are TGTGCCAGCAGCCCGCGGGGGGGACTAGCGGGACCCTCCTACGAGCAGTACTTC.

The CDR3 region has the DNA TGTGCCAGTAGCCAGACTGGACTCGAGCAGTACTTC. Translation: CASSQTGLEQYF. This chain joins TRBV19 and TRBJ2-7; a possible D gene is TRBD2 (5 bases). The CDR3 totals 12 residues. CDR1 and CDR2 from the germline V gene are LNHDA and SQIVND (reference sequence). Trimming removed 6 bases from V and 6 bases from J, with 12 bases in between.

V gene TRBV18 combines with J gene TRBJ2-7; TRBD2 aligns across 11 bases. V was clipped by 3 bases and J by 5 bases; unmatched bases: 6. The CDR3 totals 15 residues. Germline V gene data show CDR1 as KGHSH and CDR2 as LQKENI. The CDR3 sequence is CASSPLAGGPDEQYF. CDR3 DNA: TGTGCCAGCTCACCCTTAGCGGGAGGGCCCGACGAGCAGTACTTC.

This clone was counted once. V and J are TRBV7-8 and TRBJ2-1, with a tentative D call TRBD2 (5 bases). Germline CDR1 SGHVS, CDR2 FQNEAQ. Trimming removed 3 bases at V and 8 bases at J, with 17 bases between. This CDR3 is built from 15 residues. The CDR3 region is CASSFRGRLQDEQFF. The CDR3 bases are TGTGCCAGCAGCTTCCGAGGGAGACTCCAGGATGAGCAGTTCTTC.

The V and J genes are TRBV6-1 and TRBJ2-3; 12 bases agree with TRBD2. With V trimmed by 3 bases and J by 9 bases, 7 bases remained unmatched. The CDR3 length is 15 residues. Germline V gene data show CDR1 as MNHNS and CDR2 as SASEGT. CDR3 amino acids: CASSDFLAGGPTQYF. CDR3 in DNA: TGTGCCAGCAGTGATTTCCTAGCGGGAGGGCCGACGCAGTATTTT.

The chain uses TRBV6-5 and TRBJ1-1, with no clear D. The V gene's germline CDR1 is MNHEY and CDR2 SVGAGI. The CDR3 is made up of 13 amino acids. V gave up 7 bases and J gave up 4 bases, with 13 bases separating them. The CDR3 reads CASTGYAVTEAFF. The CDR3 nucleotides are TGTGCCAGCACCGGATATGCGGTCACTGAAGCTTTCTTT.

The J gene is TRBJ1-5, the V gene TRBV6-6, with 8 positions matching TRBD1. The CDR3 loop spans 14 amino acids. From germline, CDR1 is MNHNY and CDR2 SVGAGI (reference sequence). V dropped 6 bases and J dropped 3; count of bases not matched to a gene: 4. Written as DNA, the CDR3 is TGTGCCAGCAGCCGGGACAGGTTCAATCAGCCCCAGCATTTT. It is translated as CASSRDRFNQPQHF.

The chain is built from TRBV6-5 and TRBJ1-2; D is possibly TRBD1 (5 bases). This CDR3 is built from 15 residues. CDR1 is MNHEY, CDR2 SVGAGI, per germline. V lost 7 bases to trimming and J lost 4 bases, with 19 bases between them. The CDR3 DNA sequence: TGTGCCAGCACCACTAGGGGAGGCGCGGGCTATGGCTACACCTTC. This codes for CASTTRGGAGYGYTF.

This clone has only a few counts. The chain carries TRBV18 and TRBJ1-2, with TRBD1 matching 8 bases. Looked up from germline, CDR1 is KGHSH and CDR2 is LQKENI. The CDR3 has 16 residues. Trimming at V came to 4 bases and at J to 4 bases, leaving 11 bases not matched to a gene. The CDR3 loop reads CASSQNFGQGPYGYTF. CDR3 nucleotide sequence: TGTGCCAGCTCACAAAATTTTGGACAGGGACCCTATGGCTACACCTTC.

The V gene is TRBV12-5, the J gene TRBJ2-7; unclear D gene. The length of the CDR3 is 14 residues. Deletions cut 1 base from V and 4 bases from J, with 11 bases between. Per the germline V gene, CDR1 is LGHNT and CDR2 is FRNRAP. For the CDR3, the DNA is TGTGCTAGTGGTTTGGGGCCACCCTCTTACGAGCAGTACTTC. Its translation is CASGLGPPSYEQYF.

This chain connects TRBV27 to TRBJ2-2; TRBD2 matches at 11 bases. J gave up 6 bases and V 7 bases, and 19 bases lay outside the gene matches. Germline values: CDR1 MNHEY, CDR2 SMNVEV (reference sequence). The CDR3 length is 19 residues. The CDR3 DNA sequence: TGTGCCAGCAATAACAGGGAGCCACGTTCACTAGCGGGAGCCGGGGAGCTGTTTTTT. It translates to CASNNREPRSLAGAGELFF.

This CDR3 reads CASSIDVGQNYGYTF. The CDR3 bases are TGTGCCAGTAGTATAGATGTGGGACAGAACTATGGCTACACCTTC. This chain connects TRBV19 to TRBJ1-2; 7 bases are shared with TRBD1. The CDR3 spans 15 residues. The germline V gene has CDR1 LNHDA and CDR2 SQIVND (reference sequence). V dropped 0 bases and J dropped 2; count of bases not matched to a gene: 3.

This clone was counted a single time. This sequence joins TRBV6-5 and TRBJ2-7, with D maybe TRBD1 (5 bases). This CDR3 spans 15 amino acids. The germline CDR1 and CDR2 sequences are MNHEY and SVGAGI. V was clipped by 6 bases and J by 6 bases, with 21 bases between them. In DNA form, the CDR3 reads TGTGCCAGCAGCCGTAAAAGGGGTTTAGCCTCCGAGCAGTACTTC. Encoded protein: CASSRKRGLASEQYF.

This clone was detected once. The chain links TRBV7-8 to TRBJ2-7, with D maybe TRBD2 (5 bases). The CDR3 has 14 residues. CDR1 and CDR2 from the germline V gene are SGHVS and FQNEAQ. Trimming cost V 1 base and J 2 bases, with 9 bases left between them. CDR3 coding DNA: TGTGCCAGCAGCTTAGAGGAGGCAGCCTACGAGCAGTACTTC. This gives the protein CASSLEEAAYEQYF.

This rearrangement joins TRBV7-2 to TRBJ2-1; D remains ambiguous. CDR3 length: 13 amino acids. Deletions cut 0 bases from V and 12 bases from J, with 12 bases between. Germline CDR1 SGHTA, CDR2 FQGNSA. In nucleotides, the CDR3 is TGTGCCAGCAGCTTAGCGGATCGCCGAGGGCAGTTCTTC. Residues: CASSLADRRGQFF.

The genes are TRBV27 and TRBJ1-5; D is uncertain. Trimming removed 4 bases from V and 6 bases from J, with 25 bases in between. CDR3 length equals 18 residues. Germline CDR1 MNHEY, CDR2 SMNVEV (reference sequence). The CDR3 region has the DNA TGTGCCAGCAGTTCTGATAAAGACGGACGCGGGTGGGTTCAGCCCCAGCATTTT. It translates to CASSSDKDGRGWVQPQHF.

This clone was detected once. The chain recombines TRBV6-6 with TRBJ2-7; 11 nucleotides agree with TRBD2. Germline CDR1 reads MNHNY; CDR2 reads SVGAGI (reference sequence). V lost 7 bases to trimming and J lost 6 bases; unmatched junction nucleotides: 8. CDR3 length equals 14 residues. CDR3 sequence: CASIRLAGSSEQYF. Here the CDR3 DNA reads TGTGCCAGCATCCGACTAGCGGGAAGTTCCGAGCAGTACTTC.

The chain uses TRBV19 and TRBJ2-2, with no clear D. CDR3 length equals 15 residues. Germline V lookup: CDR1 LNHDA, CDR2 SQIVND (reference sequence). V gave up 3 bases and J gave up 1 base, with 9 bases separating them. DNA of the CDR3: TGTGCCAGTAGTATCGGTACTTTGAACACCGGGGAGCTGTTTTTT. Translation gives CASSIGTLNTGELFF.

The table lists this clone with a count of one. CDR3 sequence reads: CASSWDRGVNTEAFF. In nucleotides, the CDR3 is TGTGCCAGCAGCTGGGACAGGGGCGTGAACACTGAAGCTTTCTTT. The rearrangement uses TRBV5-4 and TRBJ1-1; 10 bases map to TRBD1. Germline CDR1 reads SGHNT; CDR2 reads YYREEE (reference sequence). This CDR3 is built from 15 residues. V dropped 3 bases and J dropped 0; count of bases not matched to a gene: 2. Complete variable domain (other parts from reference TRBV5-4 and TRBJ1-1): ETGVTQSPTHLIKTRGQQVTLRCSSQSGHNTVSWYQQALGQGPQFIFQYYREEENGRGNFPPRFSGLQFPNYSSELNVNALELDDSALYLCASSWDRGVNTEAFFGQGTRLTVV.

CDR3 nucleotide sequence: TGTGCCAGCAGTCGGTCGGGGTTGCACTATGGCTACACCTTC. Encoded protein: CASSRSGLHYGYTF. V gene TRBV27 combines with J gene TRBJ1-2; unclear D gene. CDR1 MNHEY and CDR2 SMNVEV come from the germline V gene (reference sequence). V was pared by 5 bases and J by 3 bases, with 13 bases between. The CDR3 extends over 14 amino acids.